These 9 T cell receptor beta chains were sequenced from one sample in a study of shared clonotypes between healthy human individuals. The assay was immunoSEQ multiplex PCR, and TCRdb's table has in-frame clones only and misses some. The data contain 2.3 million or so clones, 85% to 95% of them singletons. Sequencing used naive CD4+ T cells from PBMCs. Subset of the sample: CD45RA+ positively selected. The origin of the receptors is a man aged 18 to 30 in good health. Some clones in this sample may be carry-over from other donors' samples.

V and J are TRBV6-5 and TRBJ2-1; D may match TRBD1 or TRBD2 (5 bases each). The CDR3 covers 16 residues. Trimming shortened V by 3 bases and J by 6 bases, and 18 bases separated the two germline ends. Germline CDR1 reads MNHEY; CDR2 reads SVGAGI. CDR3 sequence reads: CASSYTGLGGGNEQFF. DNA for the CDR3: TGTGCCAGCAGTTATACGGGGCTTGGCGGTGGCAATGAGCAGTTCTTC.

The CDR3: CASSRDRGSQETQYF. For the CDR3, the DNA is TGTGCCAGCAGCAGGGACAGGGGATCCCAAGAGACCCAGTACTTC. V is TRBV5-4 and J is TRBJ2-5; TRBD1 matches at 10 bases. The V segment lost 4 bases and the J segment 1 base; nucleotides outside the gene matches: 4. This CDR3 has 15 amino acids. Germline-derived CDR1 and CDR2 are SGHNT and YYREEE (reference sequence).

This clone was found once. The J gene is TRBJ2-7, the V gene TRBV6-6, with D perhaps TRBD1 (6 bases). V lost 6 bases and J 5 bases, leaving 11 bases between the germline ends. Germline lookup yields CDR1 MNHNY and CDR2 SVGAGI (reference sequence). This CDR3 has 12 amino acids. The CDR3: CASSPGTNEQYF. The CDR3 region has the DNA TGTGCCAGCAGCCCCGGGACAAACGAGCAGTACTTC.

The chain is built from TRBV5-1 and TRBJ2-1, with a tentative D call TRBD2 (5 bases). The V and J ends lost 4 bases and 13 bases respectively, with 15 bases between them. From germline, CDR1 is SGHRS and CDR2 YFSETQ. The CDR3 spans 12 residues. The CDR3 protein is CASSTGQRRQFF. The CDR3 bases are TGCGCCAGCAGCACTGGGCAGCGGAGACAGTTCTTC.

This clone was observed once. The CDR3 loop reads CASSPPGLAGGAGELFF. CDR3 in DNA: TGTGCCAGCAGCCCTCCAGGACTAGCGGGCGGCGCCGGGGAGCTGTTTTTT. This rearrangement joins TRBV7-3 to TRBJ2-2, with TRBD2 matching 11 bases. The CDR3 runs 17 residues. Looked up from germline, CDR1 is SGHTA and CDR2 is FQGTGA. V lost 5 bases, J lost 6 bases, and 11 bases stayed unmatched. Combining the CDR3 with reference TRBV7-3 and TRBJ2-2 gives the whole variable domain GAGVSQTPSNKVTEKGKYVELRCDPISGHTALYWYRQSLGQGPEFLIYFQGTGAADDSGLPNDRFFAVRPEGSVSTLKIQRTERGDSAVYLCASSPPGLAGGAGELFFGEGSRLTVL.

J is TRBJ1-2 and V is TRBV5-4; TRBD1 is a possible D gene (5 bases). V lost 4 bases and J lost 6, with 19 bases in between. CDR1 is SGHNT and CDR2 is YYREEE in the germline V gene (reference sequence). The CDR3 covers 15 residues. The CDR3 bases are TGTGCCAGCAGCCCCGAAGTAACAGGTTGGGATGGCTACACCTTC. Amino acid sequence: CASSPEVTGWDGYTF. Complete variable domain (other parts from reference TRBV5-4 and TRBJ1-2): ETGVTQSPTHLIKTRGQQVTLRCSSQSGHNTVSWYQQALGQGPQFIFQYYREEENGRGNFPPRFSGLQFPNYSSELNVNALELDDSALYLCASSPEVTGWDGYTFGSGTRLTVV.

The chain carries TRBV9 and TRBJ2-1, with D tentatively TRBD2 (7 bases). Trimming left V 0 bases short and J 6 bases short, with 13 bases between. This CDR3 has 15 residues. Germline loops: CDR1 SGDLS, CDR2 YYNGEE. CDR3 amino acids: CASSVVSGTSNEQFF. The CDR3 region has the DNA TGTGCCAGCAGCGTAGTGAGCGGGACATCCAATGAGCAGTTCTTC. The full variable domain, in which reference TRBV9 and TRBJ2-1 provide the parts outside the CDR3, is DSGVTQTPKHLITATGQRVTLRCSPRSGDLSVYWYQQSLDQGLQFLIQYYNGEERAKGNILERFSAQQFPDLHSELNLSSLELGDSALYFCASSVVSGTSNEQFFGPGTRLTVL.

This chain joins TRBV4-2 and TRBJ2-2; D gene unclear. Trimming removed 4 bases at V and 6 bases at J, with 12 bases between. This CDR3 has 14 amino acids. Germline CDR1 reads LGHNA; CDR2 reads YNFKEQ. In DNA form, the CDR3 reads TGTGCCAGCAGCCCACCTGGGCGGTCCGGGGAGCTGTTTTTT. Translating gives CASSPPGRSGELFF.

V usage is TRBV4-2 and J usage is TRBJ2-1; D not resolved. Germline V CDR1 and CDR2: LGHNA, YNFKEQ. V was pared by 0 bases and J by 0 bases, with 9 bases between. The CDR3 is made up of 16 amino acids. The CDR3 bases are TGTGCCAGCAGCCAAGATTTTCGTACCTCCTACAATGAGCAGTTCTTC. Protein sequence: CASSQDFRTSYNEQFF.